The clone carrying this TCR beta chain was recorded only once. The CDR3 spans 14 residues. Germline V gives CDR1 SGHVS, CDR2 FQNEAQ. Trimming shortened V by 2 bases and J by 4 bases, and 9 bases separated the two germline ends. The entry originates in a study of shared clonotypes between healthy human individuals. Profiling relied on immunoSEQ multiplex PCR, and the TCRdb table lists in-frame clones only, not all of them. The data hold over a million clones, with 78% observed a single time. HIV-negative, healthy adults without recent acute infections or vaccinations were the donors. The material sequenced was memory CD4+ T cells from PBMCs. The subset here: CD45RA-negative fraction. The chain carries TRBV7-8 and TRBJ1-3; the D gene is possibly TRBD1 (6 bases). The clonotype originates from a man aged 18 to 29 in good health. Some clones in this sample may be carry-over from other donors' samples. The CDR3 DNA sequence: TGTGCCAGCAGCTTATCAGGGGCCGGAAACACCATATATTTT. Translating gives CASSLSGAGNTIYF.